Listed below are T cell receptor beta chains from one sample, sequenced in a study of T cell responses to AZD1222 COVID-19 vaccine. The data were produced by immunoSEQ multiplex PCR, yet TCRdb's version contains in-frame clones alone and is incomplete. The table records about 140,000 clones, about 90% of them present only once. This material consisted of peripheral blood, taken on day 0 of AZD1222 vaccination. The receptors come from an adult in good health. CDR3s include the opening cysteine and the closing phenylalanine or tryptophan. The order of the fields is J gene, D gene, V gene, clone size, CDR3 DNA, CDR3 protein. The D gene is left open where the match is weak. The size field is filled for only some rows; it gives once, few, many or a size class.

J: TRBJ1-2; D: TRBD1; V: TRBV19; size: -; DNA: TGTGCCAGTAGGAGGACAGGGGGAGGCTGCGGCTACACCTTC; CDR3: CASRRTGGGCGYTF
J: TRBJ2-1; D: -; V: TRBV19; size: -; DNA: TGTGCCAGTACAATCTCGAGCGGGCCACACAATGAGCAGTTCTTC; CDR3: CASTISSGPHNEQFF
J: TRBJ1-4; D: TRBD1; V: TRBV5-4; size: -; DNA: TGTGCCAGCAGCGGGGGACAGCCTAATGAAAAACTGTTTTTT; CDR3: CASSGGQPNEKLFF
J: TRBJ1-3; D: -; V: TRBV4-1; size: -; DNA: TGCGCCAGCAGCCAGTCTGGGATCAGGAAAGACAACACCATATATTTT; CDR3: CASSQSGIRKDNTIYF
J: TRBJ1-6; D: -; V: TRBV7-2; size: -; DNA: TGTGCCAGCAGCTTAATCCGTTTGGAATCAACTTCACCCCTCCACTTT; CDR3: CASSLIRLESTSPLHF
J: TRBJ2-3; D: -; V: TRBV11-2; size: -; DNA: TGTGCCAGCAGCTTGCGGGAAAGGGCAGATACGCAGTATTTT; CDR3: CASSLRERADTQYF
J: TRBJ1-6; D: -; V: TRBV6-5; size: -; DNA: TGTGCCAGCAGGCGACTGAGCTCCTATAATTCACCCCTCCACTTT; CDR3: CASRRLSSYNSPLHF
J: TRBJ1-2; D: TRBD1; V: TRBV2; size: -; DNA: TGTGCCAGCAGTGGATCCGGGACAGTCTCTGGCTACACCTTC; CDR3: CASSGSGTVSGYTF
J: TRBJ2-7; D: -; V: TRBV7-2; size: -; DNA: TGTGCCAGCAGCTTAGCGCTGGGCCTCGAGCAGTACTTC; CDR3: CASSLALGLEQYF
J: TRBJ1-4; D: -; V: TRBV28; size: -; DNA: TGTGCCAGCAGGCCTTTAGGACAGTTAAGACTGTTTTTT; CDR3: CASRPLGQLRLFF
J: TRBJ1-5; D: -; V: TRBV5-1; size: once; DNA: TGCGCCAGCAGCTGGGGGACTGGAGATCAGCCCCAGCATTTT; CDR3: CASSWGTGDQPQHF
J: TRBJ1-6; D: -; V: TRBV5-8; size: once; DNA: TGTGCCAGCAGCTTGTCAAACAGCCATTCACCCCTCCACTTT; CDR3: CASSLSNSHSPLHF
J: TRBJ1-3; D: -; V: TRBV2; size: -; DNA: TGTGCCAGCAGTCTACAGGGTCTAGCCGGAAACACCATATATTTT; CDR3: CASSLQGLAGNTIYF
J: TRBJ1-1; D: -; V: TRBV28; size: -; DNA: TGTGCCAGCAGCGCGCCTCTGCCGAACACTGAAGCTTTCTTT; CDR3: CASSAPLPNTEAFF
J: TRBJ1-5; D: -; V: TRBV6-6; size: -; DNA: TGTGCCAGCAGTAACAGTGGGTTCAATCAGCCCCAGCATTTT; CDR3: CASSNSGFNQPQHF
J: TRBJ1-3; D: TRBD1; V: TRBV5-1; size: -; DNA: TGCGCCAGCAGCCCGGGGAGGGGGCCCTCTGGAAACACCATATATTTT; CDR3: CASSPGRGPSGNTIYF
J: TRBJ2-6; D: TRBD2; V: TRBV7-3; size: few; DNA: TGTGCCAGCAGCTCGCGGGGGGCGTATTTCTCTGGGGCCAACGTCCTGACTTTC; CDR3: CASSSRGAYFSGANVLTF
J: TRBJ1-1; D: -; V: TRBV7-9; size: -; DNA: TGTGCCAGCACCGAGAACACTGAAGCTTTCTTT; CDR3: CASTENTEAFF
J: TRBJ2-6; D: -; V: TRBV7-3; size: -; DNA: TGTGCCAGCAGCTTGAGCGGAGGTGGAAGCTCTGGGGCCAACGTCCTGACTTTC; CDR3: CASSLSGGGSSGANVLTF
J: TRBJ1-6; D: -; V: TRBV14; size: -; DNA: TGTGCCAGCAGCCAAGCAGCTTCGAGCTCCTATAATTCACCCCTCCACTTT; CDR3: CASSQAASSSYNSPLHF
J: TRBJ2-3; D: TRBD2; V: TRBV29-1; size: few; DNA: TGCAGCGTTGAAGGTGATTGGACTAGCGGGGGCCTTAATACGCAGTATTTT; CDR3: CSVEGDWTSGGLNTQYF
J: TRBJ1-6; D: -; V: TRBV6-5; size: -; DNA: TGTGCCAGCAGTTACTCCTACGTACCGCTCAGAACCCTCCACTTT; CDR3: CASSYSYVPLRTLHF
J: TRBJ1-1; D: -; V: TRBV18; size: -; DNA: TGTGCCAGCTCACCAGGGGCCGGTGAAGCTTTCTTT; CDR3: CASSPGAGEAFF
J: TRBJ2-1; D: -; V: TRBV5-4; size: once; DNA: TGTGCCAGCAGCTTTGGTCTACTTTTCAATGAGCAGTTCTTC; CDR3: CASSFGLLFNEQFF
J: TRBJ2-1; D: TRBD2; V: TRBV19; size: -; DNA: TGTGCCAGTAGTATAGCGGGAGGAGTCCATGAGCAGTTCTTC; CDR3: CASSIAGGVHEQFF
J: TRBJ1-1; D: -; V: TRBV14; size: -; DNA: TGTGCCAGCAGGGGATTGAGAGGGATTGGGCAGAACACTGAAGCTTTCTTT; CDR3: CASRGLRGIGQNTEAFF
J: TRBJ1-2; D: TRBD1; V: TRBV29-1; size: few; DNA: TGCAGCGTTCGACAGGGAAATGGCTACACCTTC; CDR3: CSVRQGNGYTF
J: TRBJ1-1; D: -; V: TRBV4-2; size: -; DNA: TGTGCCAGCAGCCAAGATGGTAAGGGTGAAGCTTTCTTT; CDR3: CASSQDGKGEAFF
J: TRBJ2-2; D: -; V: TRBV12-3/TRBV12-4; size: -; DNA: TGTGCCAGCACCACACTCGGGGAGCTGTTTTTT; CDR3: CASTTLGELFF
J: TRBJ2-3; D: TRBD2; V: TRBV7-9; size: -; DNA: TGTGCCAGCAGCTTAGGCGGCGGGAGGGCGGCAGATACGCAGTATTTT; CDR3: CASSLGGGRAADTQYF
J: TRBJ1-1; D: TRBD1; V: TRBV2; size: few; DNA: TGTGCCAGCAACTTACAGGGGGGCGGCACTGAAGCTTTCTTT; CDR3: CASNLQGGGTEAFF
J: TRBJ1-5; D: TRBD1; V: TRBV2; size: -; DNA: TGTGCCAGCAGTTTGACAGGGGGCATTCAGCCCCAGCATTTT; CDR3: CASSLTGGIQPQHF
J: TRBJ1-1; D: -; V: TRBV4-1; size: -; DNA: TGCGCCAGCAGCCAAGGGATTGGTCCAGGGAACACTGAAGCTTTCTTT; CDR3: CASSQGIGPGNTEAFF
J: TRBJ2-5; D: -; V: TRBV13; size: -; DNA: TGTGCCAGCAGCTTAGTTAGGGGGGCTAGCCACCAAGAGACCCAGTACTTC; CDR3: CASSLVRGASHQETQYF
J: TRBJ1-5; D: -; V: TRBV5-8; size: -; DNA: TGTGCCAGCACCCGGAGTTGGGAAAGCAATCAGCCCCAGCATTTT; CDR3: CASTRSWESNQPQHF
J: TRBJ1-5; D: -; V: TRBV2; size: -; DNA: TGTGCCAGCAGTAACACAGGGTTAGGCAATCAGCCCCAGCATTTT; CDR3: CASSNTGLGNQPQHF
J: TRBJ2-1; D: -; V: TRBV7-7; size: -; DNA: TGTGCTAGCAGCCCATTTCCTGCTGCCTCCTACAATGAGCAGTTCTTC; CDR3: CASSPFPAASYNEQFF
J: TRBJ2-1; D: -; V: TRBV11-2; size: -; DNA: TGTGCCAGCAGCTTCCGTTCCTACAATGAGCAGTTCTTC; CDR3: CASSFRSYNEQFF
J: TRBJ1-2; D: TRBD1; V: TRBV3-1/TRBV3-2; size: -; DNA: TGTGCCAGCAGCCCCTACAACAGGGGGACTAACTATGGCTACACCTTC; CDR3: CASSPYNRGTNYGYTF
J: TRBJ2-1; D: -; V: TRBV7-2; size: -; DNA: TGTGCCAGCAGCCACCTCCGAGGGGCCTACAATGAGCAGTTCTTC; CDR3: CASSHLRGAYNEQFF
J: TRBJ2-5; D: TRBD2; V: TRBV29-1; size: -; DNA: TGCAGCGTGGGTTGGACTAGCGAAGAGACCCAGTACTTC; CDR3: CSVGWTSEETQYF
J: TRBJ2-1; D: -; V: TRBV24-1; size: -; DNA: TGTGCCACCAGTTTGACAGGTAGCTCCTACAATGAGCAGTTCTTC; CDR3: CATSLTGSSYNEQFF
J: TRBJ2-7; D: TRBD1; V: TRBV5-1; size: many; DNA: TGCGCCAGCAGCTTGGGGACAGGGCCGCTCTACGAGCAGTACTTC; CDR3: CASSLGTGPLYEQYF
J: TRBJ1-2; D: -; V: TRBV29-1; size: -; DNA: TGCAGCGTTGAAAGGCCATTGTATGGCTACACCTTC; CDR3: CSVERPLYGYTF
J: TRBJ2-7; D: -; V: TRBV28; size: -; DNA: TGTGCCAGCAGTCCAGCCCTCTTATACCCCTCCGGGCAGTACTTC; CDR3: CASSPALLYPSGQYF
J: TRBJ2-7; D: -; V: TRBV28; size: -; DNA: TGTGCCAGCAGTCGAGCGGGCCCGATCTCCTACGAGCAGTACTTC; CDR3: CASSRAGPISYEQYF
J: TRBJ1-2; D: TRBD1; V: TRBV18; size: -; DNA: TGTGCCAGCTCACCCCAGGACAGGGGGGGCTACACCTTC; CDR3: CASSPQDRGGYTF
J: TRBJ2-3; D: -; V: TRBV5-1; size: -; DNA: TGCGCCAGCAGCTTGGATCTGCTGGATACGCAGTATTTT; CDR3: CASSLDLLDTQYF
J: TRBJ2-2; D: TRBD1; V: TRBV14; size: -; DNA: TGTGCCAGCAGCTGGACAGGGGGCACCGGGGAGCTGTTTTTT; CDR3: CASSWTGGTGELFF
J: TRBJ1-2; D: -; V: TRBV3-1/TRBV3-2; size: -; DNA: TGTGCCAGCACCAACTACATAGACCGGGGGATCTATGGCTACACCTTC; CDR3: CASTNYIDRGIYGYTF
J: TRBJ2-3; D: -; V: TRBV18; size: -; DNA: TGTGCCAGCTCACGGGACCCCGTAGCCCCAGATACGCAGTATTTT; CDR3: CASSRDPVAPDTQYF